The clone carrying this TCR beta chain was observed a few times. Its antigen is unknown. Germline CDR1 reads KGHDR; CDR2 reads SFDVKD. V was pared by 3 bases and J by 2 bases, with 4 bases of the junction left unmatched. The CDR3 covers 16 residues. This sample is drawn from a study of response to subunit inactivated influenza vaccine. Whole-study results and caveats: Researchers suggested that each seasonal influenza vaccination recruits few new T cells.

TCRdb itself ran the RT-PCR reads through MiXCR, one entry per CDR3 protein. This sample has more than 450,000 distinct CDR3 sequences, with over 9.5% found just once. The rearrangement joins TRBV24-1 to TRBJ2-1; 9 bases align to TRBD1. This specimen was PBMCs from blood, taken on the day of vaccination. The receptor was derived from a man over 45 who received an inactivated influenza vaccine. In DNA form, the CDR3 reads TGTGCCACCAGTGATCGGGACAGGGATCCCTACAATGAGCAGTTCTTC. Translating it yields CATSDRDRDPYNEQFF.